This T cell receptor beta chain was observed in a study of beta chain features in type 1 diabetes. The wider study: In all, 107,917,701 sorted cells from all samples were analyzed. Study observations and caveats: VDJ junctions sequenced from type 1 diabetes patients showed fewer insertions and more deletions. For cells with high TCR expression, cDNA sequencing could yield over-representation.

The whole isolated RNA underwent reverse transcription, so sequencing captured expressed TCRB transcripts. Sequencing used immunoSEQ multiplex PCR; TCRdb keeps in-frame clones, though not all of them. The data show under 400,000 clones, 10% to 15% seen once. CDR1 and CDR2 from the germline V gene are SGHDT and YYEEEE. The CDR3 is made up of 16 amino acids. V was pared by 2 bases and J by 2 bases, with 11 bases between. Note on this clone: Antigen unknown.

This TCR was recovered from a man aged 18 to 30 in good health. Sequenced input: naive CD4+ T cells from blood. This chain uses TRBV5-6 with TRBJ2-6; maybe TRBD1 (5 bases). This CDR3 reads CASSLGVKAGANVLTF. The CDR3 coding sequence is TGTGCCAGCAGCTTAGGGGTTAAGGCTGGGGCCAACGTCCTGACTTTC.